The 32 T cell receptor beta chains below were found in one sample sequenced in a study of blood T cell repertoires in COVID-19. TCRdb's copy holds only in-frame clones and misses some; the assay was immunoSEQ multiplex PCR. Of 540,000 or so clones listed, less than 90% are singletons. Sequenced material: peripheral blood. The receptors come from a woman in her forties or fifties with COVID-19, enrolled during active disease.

CDR3 loop: CASSYRAPGTGITDTQYF. CDR3 sequence (DNA): TGTGCCAGCAGCTACCGGGCTCCCGGGACAGGGATAACAGATACGCAGTATTTT. This rearrangement joins TRBV7-3 to TRBJ2-3; 9 bases are shared with TRBD1. Trimming cost V 4 bases and J 3 bases; bases outside gene matches: 14. The CDR3 has 18 amino acids. Per the germline V gene, CDR1 is SGHTA and CDR2 is FQGTGA.

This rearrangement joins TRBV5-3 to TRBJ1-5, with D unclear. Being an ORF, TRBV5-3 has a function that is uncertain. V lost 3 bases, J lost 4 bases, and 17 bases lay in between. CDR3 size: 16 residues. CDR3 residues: CARSSVARKINQPQHF. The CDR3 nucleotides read TGTGCCAGAAGCTCCGTAGCTCGGAAAATTAATCAGCCCCAGCATTTT.

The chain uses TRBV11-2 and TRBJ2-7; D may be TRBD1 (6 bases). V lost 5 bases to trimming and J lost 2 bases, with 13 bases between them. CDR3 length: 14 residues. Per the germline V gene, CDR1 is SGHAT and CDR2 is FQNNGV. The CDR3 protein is CASSAPDRAYEQYF. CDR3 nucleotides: TGTGCCAGCAGCGCTCCGGACAGAGCCTACGAGCAGTACTTC.

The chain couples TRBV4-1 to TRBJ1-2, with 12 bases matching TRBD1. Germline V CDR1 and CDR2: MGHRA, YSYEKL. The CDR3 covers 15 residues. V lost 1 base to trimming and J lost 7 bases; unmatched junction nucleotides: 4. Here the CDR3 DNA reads TGCGCCAGCAGCCAAGCGGGACAGGGGGCGTTTGGCTACACCTTC. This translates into CASSQAGQGAFGYTF.

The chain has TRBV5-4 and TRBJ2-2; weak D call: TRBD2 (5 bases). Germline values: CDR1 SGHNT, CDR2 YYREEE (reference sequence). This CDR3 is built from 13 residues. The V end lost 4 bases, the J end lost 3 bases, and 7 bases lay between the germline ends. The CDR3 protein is CASSPLDTGELFF. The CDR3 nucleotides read TGTGCCAGCAGCCCACTAGACACCGGGGAGCTGTTTTTT.

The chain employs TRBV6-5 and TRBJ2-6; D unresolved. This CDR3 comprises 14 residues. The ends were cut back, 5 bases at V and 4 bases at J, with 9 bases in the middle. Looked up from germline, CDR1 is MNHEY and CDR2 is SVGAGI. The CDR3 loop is CASSLFSGANVLTF. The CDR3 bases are TGTGCCAGCAGTCTTTTCTCGGGGGCCAACGTCCTGACTTTC.

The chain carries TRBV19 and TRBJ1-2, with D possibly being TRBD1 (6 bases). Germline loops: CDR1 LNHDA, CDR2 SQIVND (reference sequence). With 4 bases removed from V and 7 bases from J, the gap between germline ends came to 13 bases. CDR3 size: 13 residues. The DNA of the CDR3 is TGTGCCAGTAGTACACAGGGTTTTGGTGGCTACACCTTC. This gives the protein CASSTQGFGGYTF.

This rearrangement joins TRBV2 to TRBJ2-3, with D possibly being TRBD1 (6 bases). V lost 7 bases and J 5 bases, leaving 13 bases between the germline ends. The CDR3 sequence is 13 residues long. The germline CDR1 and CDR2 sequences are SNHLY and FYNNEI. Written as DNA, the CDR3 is TGTGCCAGCACCTGGGGGCAGCAAGATACGCAGTATTTT. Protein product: CASTWGQQDTQYF.

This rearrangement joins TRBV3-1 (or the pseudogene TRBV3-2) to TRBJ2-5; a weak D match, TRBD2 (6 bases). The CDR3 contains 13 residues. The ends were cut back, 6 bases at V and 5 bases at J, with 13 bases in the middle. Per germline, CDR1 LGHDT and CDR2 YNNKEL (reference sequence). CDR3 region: CASSLALGETQYF. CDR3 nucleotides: TGTGCCAGCAGTCTAGCGCTGGGGGAGACCCAGTACTTC.

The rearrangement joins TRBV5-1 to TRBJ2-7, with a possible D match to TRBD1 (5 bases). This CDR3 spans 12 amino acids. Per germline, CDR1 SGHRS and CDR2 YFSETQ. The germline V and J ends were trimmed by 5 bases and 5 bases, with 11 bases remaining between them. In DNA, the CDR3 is TGCGCCAGCAGATCAGGGATCCACGAGCAGTACTTC. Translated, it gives CASRSGIHEQYF.

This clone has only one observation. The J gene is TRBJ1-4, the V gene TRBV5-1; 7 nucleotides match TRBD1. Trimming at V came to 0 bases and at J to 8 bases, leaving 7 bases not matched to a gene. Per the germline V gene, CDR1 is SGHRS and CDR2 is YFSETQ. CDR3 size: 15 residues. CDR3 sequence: CASSLGGQRREKLFF. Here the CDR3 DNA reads TGCGCCAGCAGCTTGGGGGGACAGCGTAGGGAAAAACTGTTTTTT.

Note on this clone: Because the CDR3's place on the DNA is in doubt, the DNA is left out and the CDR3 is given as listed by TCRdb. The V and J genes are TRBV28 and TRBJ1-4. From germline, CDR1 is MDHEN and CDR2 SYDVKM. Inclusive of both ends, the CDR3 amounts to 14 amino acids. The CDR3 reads CASSLTSVREKLFF.

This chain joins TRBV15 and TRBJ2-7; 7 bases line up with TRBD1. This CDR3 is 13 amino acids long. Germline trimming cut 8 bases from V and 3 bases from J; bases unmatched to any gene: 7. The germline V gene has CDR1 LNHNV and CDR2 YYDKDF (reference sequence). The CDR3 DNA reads TGTGCCACCCGGGACAGAGATGTCTACGAGCAGTACTTC. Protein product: CATRDRDVYEQYF.

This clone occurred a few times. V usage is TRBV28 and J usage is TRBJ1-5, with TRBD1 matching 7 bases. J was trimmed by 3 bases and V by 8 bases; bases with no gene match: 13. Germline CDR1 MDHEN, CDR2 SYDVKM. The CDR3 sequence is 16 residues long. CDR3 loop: CASGLGKGQPNQPQHF. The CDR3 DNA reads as TGTGCCAGCGGTCTCGGAAAGGGACAGCCCAATCAGCCCCAGCATTTT.

The CDR3 sequence: CASSMDSDTEAFF. As DNA, the CDR3 is TGTGCCAGTAGTATGGACAGTGACACTGAAGCTTTCTTT. The chain is built from TRBV19 and TRBJ1-1; TRBD1 might be the D (6 bases). CDR1 LNHDA and CDR2 SQIVND come from the germline V gene (reference sequence). The CDR3 totals 13 residues. V was cut by 3 bases and J by 3 bases, with 8 bases left in between.

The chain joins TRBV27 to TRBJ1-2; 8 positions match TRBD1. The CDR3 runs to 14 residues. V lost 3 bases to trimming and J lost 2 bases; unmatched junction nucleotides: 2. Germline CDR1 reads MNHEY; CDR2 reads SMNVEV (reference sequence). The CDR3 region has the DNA TGTGCCAGCAGTTTTACAGGGGGGAACTATGGCTACACCTTC. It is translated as CASSFTGGNYGYTF.

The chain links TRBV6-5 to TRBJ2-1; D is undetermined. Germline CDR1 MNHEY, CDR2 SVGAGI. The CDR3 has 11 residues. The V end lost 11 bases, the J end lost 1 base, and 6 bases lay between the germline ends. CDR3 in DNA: TGTGCCTCTGAGTCCTACAATGAGCAGTTCTTC. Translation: CASESYNEQFF.

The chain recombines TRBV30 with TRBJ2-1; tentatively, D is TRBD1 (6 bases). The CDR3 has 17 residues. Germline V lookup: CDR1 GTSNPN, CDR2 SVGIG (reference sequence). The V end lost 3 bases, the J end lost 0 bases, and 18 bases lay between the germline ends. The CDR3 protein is CAWRGMTGVLSYNEQFF. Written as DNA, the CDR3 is TGTGCCTGGAGGGGGATGACAGGAGTCCTCTCCTACAATGAGCAGTTCTTC.

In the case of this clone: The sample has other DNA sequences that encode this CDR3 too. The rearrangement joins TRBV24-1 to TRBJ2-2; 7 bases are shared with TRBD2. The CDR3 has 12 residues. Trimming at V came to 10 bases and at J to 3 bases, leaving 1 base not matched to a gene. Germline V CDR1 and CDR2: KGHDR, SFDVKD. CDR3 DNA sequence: TGTGCCACTGCGGGGGACACCGGGGAGCTGTTTTTT. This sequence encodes CATAGDTGELFF.

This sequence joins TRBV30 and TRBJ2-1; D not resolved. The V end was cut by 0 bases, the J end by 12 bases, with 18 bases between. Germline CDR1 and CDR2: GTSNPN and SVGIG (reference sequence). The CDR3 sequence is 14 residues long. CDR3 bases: TGTGCCTGGAGTGTGACTTCCTCCCGAACGGCGCAGTTCTTC. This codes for CAWSVTSSRTAQFF.

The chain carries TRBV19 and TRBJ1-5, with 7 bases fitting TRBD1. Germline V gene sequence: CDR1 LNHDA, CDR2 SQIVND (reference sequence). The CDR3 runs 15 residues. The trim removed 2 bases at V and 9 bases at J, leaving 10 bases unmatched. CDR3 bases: TGTGCCAGTAGTATAAGGACAGGAGGGATGGGGCCCCAGCATTTT. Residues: CASSIRTGGMGPQHF. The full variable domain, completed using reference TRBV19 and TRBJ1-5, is DGGITQSPKYLFRKEGQNVTLSCEQNLNHDAMYWYRQDPGQGLRLIYYSQIVNDFQKGDIAEGYSVSREKKESFPLTVTSAQKNPTAFYLCASSIRTGGMGPQHFGDGTRLSIL.

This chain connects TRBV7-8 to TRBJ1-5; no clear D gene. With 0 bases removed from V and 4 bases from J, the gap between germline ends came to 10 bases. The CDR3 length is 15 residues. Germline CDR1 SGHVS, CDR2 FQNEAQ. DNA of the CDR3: TGTGCCAGCAGCTTAGCGGGATCGGGAAATCAGCCCCAGCATTTT. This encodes CASSLAGSGNQPQHF.

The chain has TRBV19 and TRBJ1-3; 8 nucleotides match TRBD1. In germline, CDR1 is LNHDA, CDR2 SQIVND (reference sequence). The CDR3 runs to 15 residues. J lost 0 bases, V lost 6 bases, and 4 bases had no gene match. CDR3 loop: CASRRTGGSGNTIYF. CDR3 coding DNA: TGTGCCAGTAGGAGAACAGGGGGCTCTGGAAACACCATATATTTT.

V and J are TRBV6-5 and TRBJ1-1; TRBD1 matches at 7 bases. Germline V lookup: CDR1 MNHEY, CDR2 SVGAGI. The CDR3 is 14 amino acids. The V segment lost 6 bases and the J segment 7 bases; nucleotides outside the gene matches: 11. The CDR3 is CASRTLTGADEAFF. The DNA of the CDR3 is TGTGCCAGCAGGACTCTCACAGGGGCCGATGAAGCTTTCTTT.

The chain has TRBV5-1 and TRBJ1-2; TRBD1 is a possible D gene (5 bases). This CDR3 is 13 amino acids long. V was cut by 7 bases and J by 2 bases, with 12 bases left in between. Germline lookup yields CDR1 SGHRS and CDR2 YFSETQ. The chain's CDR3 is CASGGTFNYGYTF. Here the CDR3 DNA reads TGCGCCAGCGGGGGGACGTTCAACTATGGCTACACCTTC.

The CDR3, as DNA: TGCGCCAGCAGCTCTCTTTCGGTGGACACTGAAGCTTTCTTT. Residues: CASSSLSVDTEAFF. The chain carries TRBV5-1 and TRBJ1-1, with no clear D. The V and J ends lost 3 bases and 3 bases respectively, with 12 bases between them. Germline loops: CDR1 SGHRS, CDR2 YFSETQ. This CDR3 is built from 14 residues.

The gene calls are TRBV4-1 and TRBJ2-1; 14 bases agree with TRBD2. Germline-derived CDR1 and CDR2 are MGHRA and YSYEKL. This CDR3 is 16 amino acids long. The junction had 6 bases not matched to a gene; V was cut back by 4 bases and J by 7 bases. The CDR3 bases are TGCGCCAGCAGCCGAGGGACTAGCGGGGGAGGGAATGAGCAGTTCTTC. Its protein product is CASSRGTSGGGNEQFF.

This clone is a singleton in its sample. In DNA, the CDR3 is TGTGCCAGCAGCGGTGGACAGGGGGCCAACTATGGCTACACCTTC. Translating it yields CASSGGQGANYGYTF. The V call is TRBV7-9, the J call TRBJ1-2; 11 bases agree with TRBD1. Germline V lookup: CDR1 SEHNR, CDR2 FQNEAQ (reference sequence). V lost 5 bases and J lost 2; bases outside the gene matches: 4. CDR3 length: 15 residues.

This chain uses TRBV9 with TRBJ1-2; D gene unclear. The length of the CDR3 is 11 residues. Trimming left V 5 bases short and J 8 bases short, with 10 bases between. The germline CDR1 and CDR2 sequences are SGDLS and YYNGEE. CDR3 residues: CASRSTRGYTF. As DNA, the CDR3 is TGTGCCAGCAGGAGTACGCGAGGCTACACCTTC. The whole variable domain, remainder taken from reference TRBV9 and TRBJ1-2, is DSGVTQTPKHLITATGQRVTLRCSPRSGDLSVYWYQQSLDQGLQFLIQYYNGEERAKGNILERFSAQQFPDLHSELNLSSLELGDSALYFCASRSTRGYTFGSGTRLTVV.

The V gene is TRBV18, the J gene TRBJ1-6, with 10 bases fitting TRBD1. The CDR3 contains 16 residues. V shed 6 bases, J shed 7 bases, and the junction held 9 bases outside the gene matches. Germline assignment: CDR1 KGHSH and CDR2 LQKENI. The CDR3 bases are TGTGCCAGCTCCCAAAGGGCGGGACAGGGGAATTCACCCCTCCACTTT. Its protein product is CASSQRAGQGNSPLHF.

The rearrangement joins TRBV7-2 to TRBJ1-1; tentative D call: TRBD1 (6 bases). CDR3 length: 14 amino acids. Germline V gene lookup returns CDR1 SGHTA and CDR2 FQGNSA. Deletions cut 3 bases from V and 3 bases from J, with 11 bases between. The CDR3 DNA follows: TGTGCCAGCAGCTTTGACAGGTCCTACACTGAAGCTTTCTTT. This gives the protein CASSFDRSYTEAFF. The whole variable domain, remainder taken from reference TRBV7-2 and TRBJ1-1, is GAGVSQSPSNKVTEKGKDVELRCDPISGHTALYWYRQSLGQGLEFLIYFQGNSAPDKSGLPSDRFSAERTGGSVSTLTIQRTQQEDSAVYLCASSFDRSYTEAFFGQGTRLTVV.

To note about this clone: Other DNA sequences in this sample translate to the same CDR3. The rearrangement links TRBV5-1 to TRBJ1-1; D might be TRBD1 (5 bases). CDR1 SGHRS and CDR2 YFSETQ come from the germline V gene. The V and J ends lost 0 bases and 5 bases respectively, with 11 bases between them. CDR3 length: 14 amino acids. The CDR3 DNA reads TGCGCCAGCAGCTTGGCCGGACAAAGGACTGAAGCTTTCTTT. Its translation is CASSLAGQRTEAFF.